The present TCR beta chain was sequenced within a study of identical twins (dated by TCRdb to the mid-2010s). Some background on the complete study: To test whether fetal clonotypes persist, the study used deep sequencing on TCR alpha and beta repertoires from monozygotic twins, unrelated adults of various ages, and cord blood. To rule out contamination, replicate twin experiments were performed at different times with different library preparation protocols. The investigation overall reported the following: Out-of-frame TCR alpha sharing in monozygotic twins was systematically underestimated by recombination models, whereas sharing between unrelated individuals was in agreement with the recombination models. Invariant T cells such as MAIT and iNKT could partly confound zero-insertion analyses, although diverse VJ usage argued against such confounding for most clonotypes. Conclusions relied on cross-sectional statistical analysis, since the same donors could not be followed over many years. Fewer insertions were carried by abundant cord blood beta clonotypes, a similar but weaker trend appeared in young adult naive repertoires, and no such trend appeared in memory repertoires. In beta out-of-frame sequences, excess twin sharing was weaker, because having fewer shared sequences lowered the signal-to-noise ratio. Out-of-frame TCR alpha sequences shared between twins showed an excess of low generation-probability sequences compared with coincidental sharing between unrelated individuals.

Receptors were amplified or captured by 5' RACE. TCRdb lists the instrument as Illumina HiSeq 2000. A universal primer binding site was introduced by template switching, and a unique molecular identifier was present in the final cDNA, enabling accurate counting of TCR cDNA molecules. First-strand cDNA for TCR alpha and beta chains was synthesized from specific primers in the conserved constant-segment region. Each cDNA library was double barcoded, with a SMART-Mk sample barcode plus Illumina barcodes, to control for contamination. TruSeq adapter sequences and Illumina sample barcodes were added in two successive PCR steps. The TCR alpha and beta cDNA libraries were sequenced on the Illumina HiSeq platform using custom primers. In the original analysis: Unique molecular identifiers were extracted from raw reads with MiGEC, and CDR3 positions were determined with MiXCR. Recombination models were inferred per individual with the repgenHMM and IGoR tools using an EM algorithm. Shared clonotype analysis was performed with the tcR package in R, normalizing sharing by the product of cloneset sizes. Out-of-frame nonproductive sequences were analyzed to study raw recombination free of thymic and clonal selection effects. The public reads were quality trimmed at Q25 with fastp and then assembled into clones with MiXCR by TCRdb, keeping productive beta chains. When rows share a CDR3 protein, they turn into one entry using the most common DNA and genes. Clone size and V and J calls follow TCRdb, not the original study. A total of 500,000 to 650,000 distinct CDR3 sequences appear in this sample, around 7.4% of them only once. 1.6% of the sample is held by the ten biggest clonotypes.

From the cysteine through the phenylalanine, the CDR3 covers 16 amino acids. Only CDR3 DNA is held: 48 bases, read in frame from base 1. From V the trimming removes 5 bases and from J it removes 5 bases, while the gene matches leave 9 bases of the junction unaccounted for. As encoded in the germline V gene, CDR1 is SGHAT while CDR2 is FQNNGV. Concerning this clonotype: The target of this receptor is not known. No base quality information exists; no much larger clone differs at one position.

All donors were healthy Caucasians. Three pairs of female monozygotic twins, all aged roughly 18 to 29 years, made up the twin cohort. RNA for TCR libraries was isolated from peripheral blood mononuclear cells. This sample was also put to use in a study of yellow fever vaccine responses in identical twins. Per the second study: The T cell response to vaccination in identical twins was reported by the authors to appear partly convergent and partly personalized. Focusing on identical twins, the study followed the T cell clones that responded to the vaccine, and did so with precision.

The sequence joins TRBV11-2 to TRBJ2-5, and TRBD1 aligns with 12 junction nucleotides. The specimen was PBMCs. This clonotype was sampled from a woman between 18 and 29 years old in good health. The sequence in DNA is TGTGCCAGCAGCCACCTCCGGGACAGGGGGCGGGAGACCCAGTACTTC. This gives the protein CASSHLRDRGRETQYF.